Listed here are 12 T cell receptor beta chains from one sample, sequenced in a study of blood T cell repertoires in COVID-19. Assay: immunoSEQ multiplex PCR; the TCRdb copy retains only in-frame clones and omits some. The sample carries around 300,000 clones, around 91% recorded once. Sequencing was done on a sample of PBMCs or T cells enriched from blood (not recorded which). These TCRs come from a woman under 30 with acute COVID-19.

The CDR3, as DNA: TGTGCCTGGAGGCGAGGGCTAGGAGATACGCAGTATTTT. Encoded protein: CAWRRGLGDTQYF. The V gene is TRBV30, the J gene TRBJ2-3, with D perhaps matching TRBD2 (5 bases). Trimming cost V 3 bases and J 5 bases, with 12 bases left between them. The CDR3 covers 13 residues. Germline CDR1 reads GTSNPN; CDR2 reads SVGIG (reference sequence).

This clone occurred once. V gene TRBV18 combines with J gene TRBJ1-1; D remains unclear. CDR1 is KGHSH, CDR2 LQKENI, per germline. The CDR3 covers 14 residues. The V end was cut by 3 bases, the J end by 2 bases, with 10 bases between. CDR3 region: CASSPGVVNTEAFF. The CDR3 DNA is TGTGCCAGCTCACCGGGCGTAGTAAACACTGAAGCTTTCTTT.

This clone was seen more than once but under ten times. V is TRBV6-5 and J is TRBJ2-7; TRBD1 aligns across 7 bases. J was trimmed by 7 bases and V by 6 bases; bases with no gene match: 15. The CDR3 runs 15 residues. The V gene's germline CDR1 is MNHEY and CDR2 SVGAGI. This CDR3 is CASRNGKGAPREQYF. The CDR3, as DNA: TGTGCCAGCAGGAACGGAAAGGGGGCCCCTCGGGAGCAGTACTTC.

V is TRBV5-1 and J is TRBJ1-3; 7 nucleotides line up with TRBD1. In germline, CDR1 is SGHRS, CDR2 YFSETQ. V was clipped by 4 bases and J by 2 bases; unmatched bases: 6. There are 15 residues in the CDR3. The CDR3 loop is CASSTEQGAGNTIYF. DNA for the CDR3: TGCGCCAGCAGCACGGAGCAGGGGGCTGGAAACACCATATATTTT. The full variable domain, with the rest looked up from reference TRBV5-1 and TRBJ1-3, is KAGVTQTPRYLIKTRGQQVTLSCSPISGHRSVSWYQQTPGQGLQFLFEYFSETQRNKGNFPGRFSGRQFSNSRSEMNVSTLELGDSALYLCASSTEQGAGNTIYFGEGSWLTVV.

The chain is built from TRBV19 and TRBJ1-3; D gene unclear. The CDR3 extends over 15 amino acids. Looked up from germline, CDR1 is LNHDA and CDR2 is SQIVND (reference sequence). V lost 7 bases, J lost 0 bases, and 13 bases lay in between. CDR3 nucleotides: TGTGCCAGTACCGCGGAGGCGATCTCTGGAAACACCATATATTTT. Translation gives CASTAEAISGNTIYF.

The chain recombines TRBV27 with TRBJ1-6; 9 nucleotides agree with TRBD1. V dropped 5 bases and J dropped 0; count of bases not matched to a gene: 8. The CDR3 is 18 amino acids. CDR1 is MNHEY, CDR2 SMNVEV, per germline (reference sequence). The CDR3 coding sequence is TGTGCCAGCAGTATACGCACAGGGGGCAGCTCCTATAATTCACCCCTCCACTTT. As protein: CASSIRTGGSSYNSPLHF.

The CDR3 DNA sequence: TGTGCCAGCAGCTCTATTAGGGGTCCCAATGAGCAGTTCTTC. It encodes CASSSIRGPNEQFF. The V and J genes are TRBV7-6 and TRBJ2-1; D is perhaps TRBD1 (5 bases). Trimming took 4 bases from V and 6 from J, leaving 13 bases between them. Germline V gene sequence: CDR1 SGHVS, CDR2 FNYEAQ. CDR3 length equals 14 residues.

Comments on this clone: With a much larger clone just one base away, this may be a read error. Additional DNA sequences in this sample encode the identical CDR3. This chain joins TRBV19 and TRBJ1-1; D is possibly TRBD1 (5 bases). V dropped 3 bases and J dropped 0 bases, with 8 bases sitting between them. The CDR3 contains 14 residues. Germline V gene data show CDR1 as LNHDA and CDR2 as SQIVND (reference sequence). CDR3 protein: CASSMGGLNTEAFF. The CDR3 DNA is TGTGCCAGTAGTATGGGGGGTCTGAACACTGAAGCTTTCTTT. Full variable domain (rest looked up from reference TRBV19 and TRBJ1-1): DGGITQSPKYLFRKEGQNVTLSCEQNLNHDAMYWYRQDPGQGLRLIYYSQIVNDFQKGDIAEGYSVSREKKESFPLTVTSAQKNPTAFYLCASSMGGLNTEAFFGQGTRLTVV.

The V gene is TRBV11-2, the J gene TRBJ2-1; 16 bases are a match to TRBD2. This CDR3 is built from 16 residues. The V and J ends lost 5 bases and 8 bases, in that order; junction bases with no gene match: 6. In germline, CDR1 is SGHAT, CDR2 FQNNGV. The CDR3 coding sequence is TGTGCCAGCAGCCCGGTTGGGACTAGCGGGAGGGATGAGCAGTTCTTC. Its translation: CASSPVGTSGRDEQFF.

V gene TRBV28 combines with J gene TRBJ1-1; D perhaps matches TRBD1 (6 bases). Looked up from germline, CDR1 is MDHEN and CDR2 is SYDVKM. The CDR3 spans 15 residues. V shed 2 bases and J shed 5 bases, with 15 bases lying between them. The CDR3: CASSLLDRFRTEAFF. The CDR3 coding sequence is TGTGCCAGCAGTTTACTTGACAGGTTTAGGACTGAAGCTTTCTTT. The whole variable domain, remainder taken from reference TRBV28 and TRBJ1-1, is DVKVTQSSRYLVKRTGEKVFLECVQDMDHENMFWYRQDPGLGLRLIYFSYDVKMKEKGDIPEGYSVSREKKERFSLILESASTNQTSMYLCASSLLDRFRTEAFFGQGTRLTVV.

The chain couples TRBV28 to TRBJ2-3, with D possibly matching TRBD1 (6 bases). Germline V lookup: CDR1 MDHEN, CDR2 SYDVKM. Trimming took 7 bases from V and 3 from J, leaving 14 bases between them. The CDR3 is 14 residues long. This chain's CDR3 is CASNGLGGTDTQYF. The CDR3 DNA is TGTGCCAGCAATGGTCTAGGGGGAACAGATACGCAGTATTTT. Full variable domain (rest looked up from reference TRBV28 and TRBJ2-3): DVKVTQSSRYLVKRTGEKVFLECVQDMDHENMFWYRQDPGLGLRLIYFSYDVKMKEKGDIPEGYSVSREKKERFSLILESASTNQTSMYLCASNGLGGTDTQYFGPGTRLTVL.

The chain uses TRBV5-1 and TRBJ2-1, with 11 bases lining up with TRBD2. This CDR3 comprises 15 residues. Looked up from germline, CDR1 is SGHRS and CDR2 is YFSETQ. Germline trimming cut 0 bases from V and 7 bases from J; bases unmatched to any gene: 3. CDR3 nucleotide sequence: TGCGCCAGCAGCTTGGCCCTAGCGGGAGGTAATGAGCAGTTCTTC. Translated: CASSLALAGGNEQFF.